This TCR beta chain was captured by sequencing in a study of T cells in Graves' hyperthyroidism and ophthalmopathy. The germline V and J ends were trimmed by 5 bases and 6 bases, with 10 bases remaining between them. The CDR3 covers 13 residues. Germline CDR1 reads MNHNS; CDR2 reads SASEGT. Subjects aged 18 to 65 presented with newly diagnosed hyperthyroidism of less than 2 months' duration. This clonotype was observed many times. Authors of the study amplified TCR beta CDR3 regions from RNA transcripts. HTBI primers were the set used in a first-round RT-PCR of the TCR CDR3. TCRdb reanalysed the multiplex PCR reads using MiXCR and keeps one entry per CDR3 protein. The table lists approximately 740,000 distinct CDR3 sequences, approximately 14% of them singletons.

Sequencing was performed on blood. The origin of this receptor is a young woman with Graves' hyperthyroidism. J is TRBJ2-2 and V is TRBV6-1, with no clear D. This CDR3 reads CASSYLGAGELFF. The CDR3 nucleotides are TGTGCCAGCAGTTATCTAGGTGCCGGGGAGCTGTTTTTT.